The entry below gives a single TCR beta chain sequence along with its context. This record belongs to a study of blood T cell repertoires in COVID-19. Looking at the study overall: The United States, Italy and Spain were the sources of the acute and convalescent COVID-19 samples. PBMCs, B-cell-depleted T cells, or T cells provided the cDNA or gDNA that made up the material.

In the authors' methods: How many nucleated cells were present was estimated from reference gene primer amplification. Method: immunoSEQ multiplex PCR; TCRdb's copy keeps in-frame clones and lacks some. V and J calls and clone size are those listed in that table; D and trimming were worked out from the DNA. The data show under 300,000 clones, 86% seen once. This CDR3 comprises 15 residues. The V end lost 5 bases, the J end lost 2 bases, and 13 bases lay between the germline ends. Germline V gene sequence: CDR1 LNHDA, CDR2 SQIVND (reference sequence). A Seattle source enrolled patients during active infection and followed them longitudinally.

This chain links TRBV19 with TRBJ1-3; no firm D call. The source is a woman between 65 and 79 years old with COVID-19, enrolled during active disease. Source material: peripheral blood. CDR3 loop: CASSRGLVPGNTIYF. In DNA, the CDR3 is TGTGCCAGTAGTCGCGGACTTGTACCTGGAAACACCATATATTTT.